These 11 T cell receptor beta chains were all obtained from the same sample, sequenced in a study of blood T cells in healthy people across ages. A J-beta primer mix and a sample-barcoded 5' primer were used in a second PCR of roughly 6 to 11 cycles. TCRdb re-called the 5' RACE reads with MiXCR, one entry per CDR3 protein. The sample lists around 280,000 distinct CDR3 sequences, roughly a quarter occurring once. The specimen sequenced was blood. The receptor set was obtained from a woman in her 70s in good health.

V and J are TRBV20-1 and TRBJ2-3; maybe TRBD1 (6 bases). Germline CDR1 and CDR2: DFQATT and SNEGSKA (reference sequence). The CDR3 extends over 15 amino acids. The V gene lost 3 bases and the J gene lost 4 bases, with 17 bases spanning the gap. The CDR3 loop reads CSASLQGPSADTQYF. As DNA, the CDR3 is TGCAGTGCTAGCCTCCAGGGGCCCTCGGCAGATACGCAGTATTTT.

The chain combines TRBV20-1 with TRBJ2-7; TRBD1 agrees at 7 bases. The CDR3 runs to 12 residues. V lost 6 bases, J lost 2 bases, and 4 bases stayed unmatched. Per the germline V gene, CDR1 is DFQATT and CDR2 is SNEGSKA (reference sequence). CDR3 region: CSAHRGTYEQYF. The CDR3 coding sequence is TGCAGTGCCCACAGGGGCACCTACGAGCAGTACTTC.

The CDR3: CASSSTGVLGEQYF. The CDR3 DNA follows: TGTGCCAGCAGTTCAACAGGGGTTCTGGGCGAGCAGTACTTC. J is TRBJ2-7 and V is TRBV28; 7 bases are shared with TRBD1. Germline V gene lookup returns CDR1 MDHEN and CDR2 SYDVKM. The CDR3 is made up of 14 amino acids. The junction had 9 bases not matched to a gene; V was cut back by 4 bases and J by 6 bases.

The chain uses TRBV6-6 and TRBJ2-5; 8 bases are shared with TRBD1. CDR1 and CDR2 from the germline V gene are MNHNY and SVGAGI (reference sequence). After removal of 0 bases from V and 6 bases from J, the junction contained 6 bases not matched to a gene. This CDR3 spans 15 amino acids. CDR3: CASSYSDRASQTQYF. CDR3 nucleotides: TGTGCCAGCAGTTACTCGGACAGGGCTAGCCAGACCCAGTACTTC.

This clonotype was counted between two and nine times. The CDR3 region is CASSRSWRSNEKLFF. CDR3 nucleotide sequence: TGTGCCAGCAGTCGTTCGTGGCGATCAAATGAAAAACTGTTTTTT. This chain links TRBV6-2 or TRBV6-3 with TRBJ1-4; D ambiguous. The V end was cut by 5 bases, the J end by 5 bases, with 15 bases between. Germline CDR1 MNHEY, CDR2 SVGEGT. The CDR3 is made up of 15 amino acids.

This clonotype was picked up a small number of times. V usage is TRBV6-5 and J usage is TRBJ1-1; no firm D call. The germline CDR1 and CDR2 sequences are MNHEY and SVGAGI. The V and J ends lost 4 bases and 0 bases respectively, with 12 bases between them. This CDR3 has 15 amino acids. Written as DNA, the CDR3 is TGTGCCAGCAGTTCCTCGGCAGCTTTGAACACTGAAGCTTTCTTT. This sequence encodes CASSSSAALNTEAFF.

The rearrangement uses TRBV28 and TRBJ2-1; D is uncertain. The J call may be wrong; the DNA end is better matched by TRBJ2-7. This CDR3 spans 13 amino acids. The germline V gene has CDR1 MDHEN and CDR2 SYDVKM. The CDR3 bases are TGTGCCAGCAGTTCCAGCCCCCGATACGAGCAGTACTTC. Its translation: CASSSSPRYEQYF.

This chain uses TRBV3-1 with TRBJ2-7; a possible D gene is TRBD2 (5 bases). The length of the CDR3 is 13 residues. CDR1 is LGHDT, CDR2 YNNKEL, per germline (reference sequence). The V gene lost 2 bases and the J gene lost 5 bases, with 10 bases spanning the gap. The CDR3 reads CASSQPGLDEQYF. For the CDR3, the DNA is TGTGCCAGCAGCCAACCTGGACTTGACGAGCAGTACTTC.

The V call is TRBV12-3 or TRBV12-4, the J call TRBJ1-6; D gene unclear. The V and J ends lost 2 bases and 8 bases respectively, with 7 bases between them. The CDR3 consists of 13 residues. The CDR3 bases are TGTGCCAGCAGTTTACAGGCGGATTCACCCCTCCACTTT. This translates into CASSLQADSPLHF.

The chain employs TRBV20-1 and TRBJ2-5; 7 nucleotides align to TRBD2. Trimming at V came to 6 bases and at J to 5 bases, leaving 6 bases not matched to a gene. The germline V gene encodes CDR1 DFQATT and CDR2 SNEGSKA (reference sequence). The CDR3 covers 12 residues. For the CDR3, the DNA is TGCAGTGCCGGGAGGCTAGGGGAGACCCAGTACTTC. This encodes CSAGRLGETQYF.

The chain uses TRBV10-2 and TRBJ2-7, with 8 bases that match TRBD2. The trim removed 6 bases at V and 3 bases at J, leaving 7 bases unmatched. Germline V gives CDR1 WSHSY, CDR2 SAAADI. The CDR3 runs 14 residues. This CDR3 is CASREPGLGYEQYF. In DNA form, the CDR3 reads TGCGCCAGCAGGGAACCGGGACTAGGCTACGAGCAGTACTTC.